Sequencing of this T cell receptor beta chain was carried out in a study of T cell responses to AZD1222 COVID-19 vaccine. Regarding this clone: What it binds is not known.

Clones were read by immunoSEQ multiplex PCR, and TCRdb kept only the in-frame ones, dropping some. The repertoire holds roughly 130,000 clones, with 85% to 95% as singletons. Broader study findings: Spike was spanned by vaccine-associated CD4 TCRs, which were dominant at 160-218 and 743-854.

The CDR3 has 15 amino acids. After removal of 3 bases from V and 8 bases from J, the junction contained 8 bases not matched to a gene. The germline V gene encodes CDR1 KGHDR and CDR2 SFDVKD. This receptor was identified in an adult in good health. This specimen was peripheral blood, taken on day 0 of AZD1222 vaccination. The chain is built from TRBV24-1 and TRBJ1-2; 10 nucleotides match TRBD1. This CDR3 reads CATSDPGQGTLGYTF. The CDR3 nucleotides read TGTGCCACCAGTGATCCGGGACAGGGGACTTTGGGCTACACCTTC.